This T cell receptor (beta chain) was sequenced for a study of cytomegalovirus exposure and HLA in healthy donors (dated 2017 in TCRdb). About the investigation overall: An earlier analysis of some 600 of the donors reported about 280 Gb of sequence data and 95 million to 140 million unique TCR beta sequences obtained from roughly 180 million T cells. Class I and class II HLA loci were covered by the typing at four-digit resolution. A separate validation cohort of about 110 different subjects was used in addition to the roughly 700-subject first cohort. The later analysis used no new phenotypic data to find candidate immune exposures, relying instead on TCR beta sequences and their occurrence across donors. An earlier analysis of around 540 of the donors applied high-throughput TCR beta sequencing to assess whether each TCR beta V gene segment acted as functional or pseudogenic. In a later genetic analysis, genome-wide SNP genotypes for 398 of the 666 donors were used, and that subset was treated as a discovery cohort. Across around 400 genotyped donors of the cohort, an average of about 250,000 unique TCR beta nucleotide sequences per donor were sequenced, and 15% to 20% of those sequences were non-productive. The study combined high-throughput TCR immunosequencing, statistical association of individual TCRs with disease status, and machine learning to predict cytomegalovirus infection status. To study patterns of TCR occurrence, a later analysis re-analyzed previously published TCR beta repertoires from several hundred donors and added high-resolution HLA genotyping. An early release covering 500 to 750 HLA-typed donors comprised 300 to 350 gigabases of sequencing data and 65 million to 100 million unique TCR sequences. The study aimed to test whether cataloging public T cell receptors could reveal signatures of past pathogen exposure. The genetic ancestry cluster associated with self-reported Caucasian donors included approximately 85% of the 300 to 400 genotyped donors. Donor age, sex, ethnicity and CMV serostatus were compiled alongside the repertoire data. Using immunosequencing, the study profiled T cell repertoires from around 680 subjects and related those repertoires to cytomegalovirus serostatus. Typing coverage differed by locus: A, B, C, DRB1 and DQB1 were typed in roughly 620-630 donors, DQA1 in 522, DPA1 in 600 to 610, and DPB1 in approximately 450. All discovery cohort repertoires had been generated on a single sequencing platform. Roughly five DR-DQ haplotypes were handled as single units for association and clustering, since linkage in the cohort was strong.

Libraries were made using the immunoSEQ multiplex PCR assay. For the multiplex PCR, a mixture combining 60 forward primers for TCR Vbeta segments and 13 reverse primers for TCR Jbeta segments was used. The CDR3 region of rearranged TCR beta genes was amplified from genomic DNA with a multiplex PCR assay. The amplified TCR beta libraries were sequenced on the Illumina HiSeq System as 87-base-pair reads. The authors processed their data as follows. A later analysis counted tens of millions of unique TCR beta chains across the 550 to 700 repertoires, and some 12 million of these chains were shared by at least two donors. Raw reads were error-corrected and collapsed into unique sequences by a nearest-neighbor algorithm in which closely related sequences were merged to remove PCR and sequencing errors. To assign V, D and J gene segments, CDR3 sequences were aligned to IMGT reference sequences. For a sequence to be retained, a match of at least six nucleotides to both a V gene segment and a J gene segment was required. A rearrangement was called productive if the CDR3 had no stop codons and remained in frame with V and J, and every other rearrangement was called non-productive. CDR3 was defined by IMGT convention, running from the second conserved V-encoded cysteine to the conserved J-encoded phenylalanine. Sequences without an unambiguous match to a single V gene segment were excluded from the earlier analysis of several hundred of the donors. An earlier analysis of a few hundred of the donors classified V segments as functional when productive rearrangements were above 56.7% and as segregating when the standard deviation between donors was above 5%. To diagnose cytomegalovirus status from the catalog of TCR beta chain sequences, a statistical classification framework was built. In a later analysis, TCR nucleotide sequences were compared against IMGT/GENE-DB human TR gene sequences so that V and J genes could be assigned. Using the TCRdist pipeline, a later analysis assigned CDR3 sequences along with most-parsimonious VDJ recombination scenarios. In a later analysis, every TCR beta chain was defined by the combination of its CDR3 amino acid sequence and its V-gene family, and reads without a unique V-gene family were dropped. To address suspected cross-contamination and a sequencing artifact, a later analysis removed over 500 highly shared, low-generation-probability nucleotide sequences. A later analysis calculated a clonal expansion index for each public chain from normalized within-repertoire ranks of inferred template counts. Generation probabilities in a later analysis came from a VDJ recombination model fitted to out-of-frame rearrangements, and those results were checked against IGoR. Hypergeometric tests were used in a later analysis to score TCR-TCR, TCR-HLA and TCR-CMV co-occurrence, with a repertoire-size bias correction applied to the TCR pairs. To estimate false discovery rates, a later analysis permuted the HLA or CMV assignments 20 times. In a later analysis, co-occurring TCRs were grouped using DBSCAN, and TCRdist sequence similarity was added for clustering within HLA-allele-positive subsets. Repertoires with fewer than 30,000 or more than 120,000 public chains were left out of co-occurrence clustering, as were a handful of repertoires with anomalous nucleotide sharing. Entries here come from immuneACCESS through TCRdb and include only in-frame sequences with V and J called. Some clones fail to appear in such tables; in the studies checked, an unresolved V gene covers under half of the shortfall, and the cause of the remainder is unknown. V and J calls and clone size follow that table, whereas D and trimming were derived from the DNA. In this sample the table shows some 200,000 clones, around 82% of which occur a single time. The leading ten clones occupy roughly 3% of the sample.

As regards this clone: No cognate antigen has been identified for it. An end of the junction does not agree with germline; a read error may underlie this.

The full study reports these points: Across donors, most TCR sequences were observed very rarely, whereas some public TCRs were present in many individuals. Because HLA typing was missing for some donors at each locus, association tests included only the typed subset. Immune exposure information for the cohort was limited to CMV serostatus. V-gene and J-gene trimming of TCR beta chains was associated with a missense DCLRE1C variant in a later genetic analysis, and the association was replicated in an independent cohort. A cluster of highly shared sequence variants was judged likely to represent a technical artifact of the sequencing pipeline. Compared with equally common non-associated chains, HLA-associated TCR beta chains in a later analysis were more clonally expanded and had lower generation probabilities. In a later analysis, over 15,000 TCR beta sequences were associated with specific HLA alleles at a false discovery rate of 0.05. In a later analysis, several top co-occurrence clusters were reported to appear linked to parvovirus B19, influenza, CMV and Epstein-Barr virus. The classifier was reported to diagnose cytomegalovirus status with high specificity and sensitivity in both the original and validation cohorts. A further reported finding was that TCR beta sequences accurately predicted the HLA-A and HLA-B alleles for most subjects in the first cohort. Assigning TCR associations to individual alleles was difficult when HLA alleles, especially DR and DQ, strongly co-occurred. Correlated functional status among segregating V segments might be attributable to linkage disequilibrium, but an unknown experimental factor could not be ruled out. A later analysis found that most CMV-associated TCR beta chains appeared HLA-restricted, with HLA associations seemingly driven largely by CMV exposure. Broadly in line with IMGT annotations, most TCR beta V segments showed up in productive rearrangements about 87% or about 30% of the time in an earlier analysis of roughly 590 of the donors. In this cohort, only TCR beta chains were sequenced, and detectable features were limited by the absence of alpha or paired-chain data. Because the 87-base-pair reads could not distinguish some IMGT-functional V segments, including TRBV6-2 and TRBV6-3, those segments were excluded. According to the authors, the approach could potentially be generalized to other disease states and immunological phenotypes. In a later genetic analysis, fewer N-insertions in productive TCRs were reported among donors in an Asian-associated ancestry cluster than the 666-donor mean. Sequencing depth was assumed to be roughly uniform across donors in the presence/absence analyses, though that assumption may not hold. The study listed 164 TCR beta chains as associated with cytomegalovirus. In vitro tests confirmed that a few of the cytomegalovirus-associated TCR beta chains recognize cytomegalovirus antigens. A later analysis found that TCR association rates varied across HLA loci, with DRB1 alleles showing the most associated TCRs and HLA-C alleles the fewest. Because counts were too low, roughly 17 rarely observed V segments, including chromosome 9 orphons, were left out of the earlier analysis of over 550 of the donors.

The cysteine opens and the phenylalanine closes a CDR3 of 16 amino acids. Only the CDR3 part of the read is kept: 48 bases, read in frame from the first base. Per the germline V gene (reference sequence), SEHNR is the CDR1 and FQNEAQ is the CDR2. The cohort was made up of approximately 670 healthy bone marrow donors. Cohort members were all nominally healthy when sampled, although unrecorded immune exposures were likely present. The donor was CMV seronegative and was included in the group of over 300 seronegative cohort members. A peripheral blood sample was collected from each donor, and TCR beta sequencing was performed on peripheral blood mononuclear cells. The Qiagen DNeasy Blood Extraction Kit was used to extract genomic DNA from the blood cell samples.

The receptor chain draws on TRBV7-9 and TRBJ2-7, and 7 bases in between align with TRBD1. The sequencing input was PBMCs. The origin of this receptor is a woman younger than 45 in good health and CMV-seronegative. The CDR3 protein is CSSSSTQGRSSYEQYF. The sequenced DNA: TGTTCCAGCAGCTCCACACAGGGGCGAAGCTCCTACGAGCAGTACTTC.